These 17 T cell receptor beta chains originate from one sample sequenced in a study of blood T cells in healthy people across ages. Using a J-beta primer mix together with a sample-barcoded 5' primer, a second PCR was run for roughly 6 to 11 cycles. Each CDR3 protein is one row after TCRdb ran MiXCR on the 5' RACE reads. The sample includes about 730,000 distinct CDR3 sequences, roughly 41% seen only once; the top ten take about 20%. Sequencing used blood. The receptors here all came from a woman in her sixties in good health.

The rearrangement links TRBV20-1 to TRBJ1-6; D is possibly TRBD1 (5 bases). The length of the CDR3 is 14 residues. Germline CDR1 and CDR2: DFQATT and SNEGSKA (reference sequence). Between the trimmed V and J ends, which lost 0 bases and 10 bases, there was a span of 13 bases. The CDR3 is CSARDPRENSPLHF. The CDR3 region has the DNA TGCAGTGCTAGAGATCCCAGGGAGAACTCACCCCTCCACTTT.

V gene TRBV27 combines with J gene TRBJ1-2, with unresolved D. Trimming took 6 bases from V and 2 from J, leaving 10 bases between them. The CDR3 has 13 residues. Germline assignment: CDR1 MNHEY and CDR2 SMNVEV (reference sequence). The CDR3: CASSVRLNYGYTF. CDR3 in DNA: TGTGCCAGCAGCGTGAGGTTAAACTATGGCTACACCTTC.

This clonotype was picked up a small number of times. The chain joins TRBV14 to TRBJ2-5; tentatively, D is TRBD1 (5 bases). V shed 4 bases and J shed 1 base, with 10 bases lying between them. CDR1 and CDR2 from the germline V gene are SGHDN and FVKESK. This CDR3 contains 14 residues. The CDR3 sequence: CASSPRVFQETQYF. In DNA form, the CDR3 reads TGTGCCAGCAGCCCCAGGGTATTCCAAGAGACCCAGTACTTC.

The CDR3 loop reads CASSWGGPSRIPNYNEQFF. DNA of the CDR3: TGCGCCAGCAGCTGGGGGGGGCCTAGCCGTATACCTAATTACAATGAGCAGTTCTTC. The chain couples TRBV5-1 to TRBJ2-1; possibly TRBD2 for D (7 bases). Germline-derived CDR1 and CDR2 are SGHRS and YFSETQ. This CDR3 comprises 19 residues. With 3 bases removed from V and 4 bases from J, the gap between germline ends came to 26 bases. The variable domain in full, completed from reference TRBV5-1 and TRBJ2-1, reads KAGVTQTPRYLIKTRGQQVTLSCSPISGHRSVSWYQQTPGQGLQFLFEYFSETQRNKGNFPGRFSGRQFSNSRSEMNVSTLELGDSALYLCASSWGGPSRIPNYNEQFFGPGTRLTVL.

This rearrangement joins TRBV12-3 or TRBV12-4 to TRBJ2-4; 9 positions agree with TRBD2. CDR3 length: 14 residues. J was trimmed by 5 bases and V by 4 bases; bases with no gene match: 3. The CDR3 is CASSWGLAQNIQYF. The CDR3 DNA sequence: TGTGCCAGCAGTTGGGGACTAGCTCAAAACATTCAGTACTTC.

The gene calls are TRBV7-2 and TRBJ2-5, with a weak D call TRBD2 (6 bases). The CDR3 has 15 amino acids. The ends were cut back, 5 bases at V and 1 base at J, with 14 bases in the middle. Germline V gene sequence: CDR1 SGHTA, CDR2 FQGNSA. CDR3 sequence (DNA): TGTGCCAGCAGCGATCAAGGAGGGTTCCAAGAGACCCAGTACTTC. It is translated as CASSDQGGFQETQYF.

The sample holds a few counts of this clonotype. This CDR3 reads CSALYLLAGGRNEQYF. In DNA, the CDR3 is TGCAGTGCTTTATACCTCCTAGCGGGAGGTAGGAACGAGCAGTACTTC. The chain combines TRBV20-1 with TRBJ2-7; 11 bases are a match to TRBD2. V was clipped by 5 bases and J by 5 bases; unmatched bases: 14. The V gene's germline CDR1 is DFQATT and CDR2 SNEGSKA (reference sequence). The length of the CDR3 is 16 residues.

J is TRBJ2-1 and V is TRBV6-5; D possibly corresponds to TRBD1 (6 bases). Germline V gene data show CDR1 as MNHEY and CDR2 as SVGAGI. Deletions cut 3 bases from V and 10 bases from J, with 19 bases between. The CDR3 is made up of 15 amino acids. The CDR3 protein is CASSYFRTGIGEQFF. Written as DNA, the CDR3 is TGTGCCAGCAGTTATTTCCGAACAGGGATCGGGGAGCAGTTCTTC.

This clonotype was detected a few times. This chain connects TRBV6-5 to TRBJ2-1; D unresolved. The germline V and J ends were trimmed by 3 bases and 4 bases, with 7 bases remaining between them. The CDR3 loop spans 13 amino acids. The V gene's germline CDR1 is MNHEY and CDR2 SVGAGI. The CDR3 protein is CASSYAEYNEQFF. DNA of the CDR3: TGTGCCAGCAGTTATGCGGAGTACAATGAGCAGTTCTTC.

The CDR3 loop reads CSASPAGGGGNSYNEQFF. CDR3 coding DNA: TGCAGTGCTAGCCCAGCGGGAGGTGGAGGTAATTCCTACAATGAGCAGTTCTTC. V and J are TRBV20-1 and TRBJ2-1, with 9 bases that match TRBD2. V lost 3 bases, J lost 1 base, and 13 bases stayed unmatched. This CDR3 has 18 amino acids. Germline V gene data show CDR1 as DFQATT and CDR2 as SNEGSKA (reference sequence).

This clonotype was observed a few times. This rearrangement joins TRBV27 to TRBJ2-7, with D perhaps given as TRBD1 or TRBD2 (5 bases each). Per germline, CDR1 MNHEY and CDR2 SMNVEV (reference sequence). Between the trimmed V and J ends, which lost 5 bases and 3 bases, there was a span of 14 bases. This CDR3 has 14 amino acids. The CDR3 nucleotides read TGTGCCAGCAGTCCCGGGGACGGGAACTACGAGCAGTACTTC. It codes for CASSPGDGNYEQYF.

The V gene is TRBV6-5, the J gene TRBJ2-4; 12 nucleotides align to TRBD2. CDR3 size: 15 residues. J was trimmed by 6 bases and V by 6 bases; bases with no gene match: 6. The germline V gene has CDR1 MNHEY and CDR2 SVGAGI. The CDR3 DNA follows: TGTGCCAGCAGCCCCGGGACTAGCGGGTTAAACATTCAGTACTTC. Its translation is CASSPGTSGLNIQYF.

This clonotype was seen ten or more times. This chain uses TRBV29-1 with TRBJ2-7, with D perhaps TRBD2 (8 bases). CDR3 length equals 14 residues. The germline V gene encodes CDR1 SQVTM and CDR2 ANQGSEA. V lost 6 bases and J lost 3, with 18 bases in between. CDR3: CSVSGGGNIYEQYF. The CDR3 nucleotides read TGCAGCGTGTCGGGAGGGGGCAATATCTACGAGCAGTACTTC.

This clonotype was recorded only once. At one end the junction does not follow the germline gene, possibly because of a read error. This chain connects TRBV5-1 to TRBJ2-1, with D unclear. The CDR3 spans 13 residues. Germline CDR1 is SGHRS and CDR2 is YFSETQ. CDR3 nucleotide sequence: TGCACCAGCAGCTTTATAGTTTCCAATGAGCAGTTCTTC. This codes for CTSSFIVSNEQFF.

This clonotype was recorded a few times. This rearrangement joins TRBV7-2 to TRBJ2-3, with D uncertain. This CDR3 spans 15 amino acids. Trimming pared 5 bases from V and 2 bases from J, leaving 14 bases between. CDR1 and CDR2 (germline): SGHTA, FQGNSA. The CDR3 bases are TGTGCCAGCAGCGAACCAGGTTACTTCACAGATACGCAGTATTTT. It is translated as CASSEPGYFTDTQYF.

The CDR3, as DNA: TGCAGTGCTAGAGATTGGGGAGGGGTCTATGGCTACACCTTC. This translates into CSARDWGGVYGYTF. The V gene is TRBV20-1, the J gene TRBJ1-2; D is perhaps TRBD1 (5 bases). The ends were cut back, 0 bases at V and 4 bases at J, with 12 bases in the middle. The CDR3 loop spans 14 amino acids. Germline lookup yields CDR1 DFQATT and CDR2 SNEGSKA (reference sequence).

V and J are TRBV5-5 and TRBJ2-5; D possibly corresponds to TRBD1 (7 bases). The CDR3 loop spans 16 amino acids. In germline, CDR1 is SGHKS, CDR2 YYEKEE (reference sequence). V was shortened by 7 bases and J by 3 bases, with 22 bases between the two germline ends. CDR3 coding DNA: TGTGCCAGCCATCCCGCCTGGAGGGGGCTAGAAGAGACCCAGTACTTC. It codes for CASHPAWRGLEETQYF.